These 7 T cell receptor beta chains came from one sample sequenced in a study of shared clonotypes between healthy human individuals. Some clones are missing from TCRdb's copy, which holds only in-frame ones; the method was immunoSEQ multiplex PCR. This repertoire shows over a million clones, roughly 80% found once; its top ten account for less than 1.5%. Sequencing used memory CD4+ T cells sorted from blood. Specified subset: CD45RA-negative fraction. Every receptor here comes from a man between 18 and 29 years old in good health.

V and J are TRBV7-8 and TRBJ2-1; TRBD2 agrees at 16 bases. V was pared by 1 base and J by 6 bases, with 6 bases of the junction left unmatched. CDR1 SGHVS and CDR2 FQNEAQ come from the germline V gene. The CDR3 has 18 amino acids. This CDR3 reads CASSLDGGLAGGPNEQFF. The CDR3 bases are TGTGCCAGCAGCTTAGATGGGGGACTAGCGGGAGGGCCCAATGAGCAGTTCTTC.

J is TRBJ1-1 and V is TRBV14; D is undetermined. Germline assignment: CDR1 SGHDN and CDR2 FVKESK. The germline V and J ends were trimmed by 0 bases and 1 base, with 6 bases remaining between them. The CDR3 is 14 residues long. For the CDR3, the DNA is TGTGCCAGCAGCCAAGAACAGAAGAACACTGAAGCTTTCTTT. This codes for CASSQEQKNTEAFF.

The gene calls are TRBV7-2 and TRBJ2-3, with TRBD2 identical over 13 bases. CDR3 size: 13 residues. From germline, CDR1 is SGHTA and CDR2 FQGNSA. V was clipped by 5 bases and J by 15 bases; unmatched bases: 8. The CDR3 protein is CASSRSGTSGVYF. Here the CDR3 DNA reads TGTGCCAGCAGCCGTTCCGGGACTAGCGGGGTATATTTT.

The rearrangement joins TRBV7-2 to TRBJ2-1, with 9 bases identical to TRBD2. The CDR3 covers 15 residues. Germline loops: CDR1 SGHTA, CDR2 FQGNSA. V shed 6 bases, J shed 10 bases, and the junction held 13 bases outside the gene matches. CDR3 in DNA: TGTGCCAGCAGAGTGGGGCTAGCGGGAATAGGGGAGCAGTTCTTC. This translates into CASRVGLAGIGEQFF.

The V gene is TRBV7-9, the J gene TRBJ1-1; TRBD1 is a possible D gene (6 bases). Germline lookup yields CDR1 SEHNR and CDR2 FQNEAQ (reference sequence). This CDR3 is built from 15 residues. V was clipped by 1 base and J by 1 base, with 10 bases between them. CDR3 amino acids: CASSLGGGSNTEAFF. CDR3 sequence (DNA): TGTGCCAGCAGCTTAGGCGGGGGCTCGAACACTGAAGCTTTCTTT. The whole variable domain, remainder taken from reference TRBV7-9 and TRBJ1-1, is DTGVSQNPRHKITKRGQNVTFRCDPISEHNRLYWYRQTLGQGPEFLTYFQNEAQLEKSRLLSDRFSAERPKGSFSTLEIQRTEQGDSAMYLCASSLGGGSNTEAFFGQGTRLTVV.

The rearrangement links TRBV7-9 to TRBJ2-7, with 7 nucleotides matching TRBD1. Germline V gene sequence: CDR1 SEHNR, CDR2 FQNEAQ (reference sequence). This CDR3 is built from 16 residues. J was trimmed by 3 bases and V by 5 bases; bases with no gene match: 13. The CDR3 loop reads CASSPGGRGRSYEQYF. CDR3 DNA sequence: TGTGCCAGCAGCCCAGGGGGAAGGGGGAGAAGCTACGAGCAGTACTTC.

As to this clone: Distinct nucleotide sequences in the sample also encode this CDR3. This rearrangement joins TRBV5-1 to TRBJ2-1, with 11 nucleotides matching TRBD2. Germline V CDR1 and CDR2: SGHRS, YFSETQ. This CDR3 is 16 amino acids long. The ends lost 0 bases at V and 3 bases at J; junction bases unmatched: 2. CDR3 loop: CASSLVLAGGYNEQFF. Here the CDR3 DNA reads TGCGCCAGCAGCTTGGTTCTAGCGGGGGGCTACAATGAGCAGTTCTTC.